Listed here is a single T cell receptor beta chain. Its antigen is not yet known. Base qualities are not at hand, and no much larger clone is one base apart. On a MiSeq, deep resolution sequencing aimed for a depth between 1 in 1 million and 1 in 200,000 T cells, with each clonotype covered approximately 10x on average. The immunoSEQ hsTCRB Kit was used to generate the TCR beta libraries. Turning to the authors' computational methods: ImmunoSEQ Data Assistant and ImmunoSEQ Analyzer were used for data analysis, and V, D and J genes were assigned according to IMGT definitions. Clonality, which ranges from 0 to 1, was calculated by subtracting the normalized Shannon entropy of productive rearrangement frequencies from one. Public clonotype analysis was restricted to overrepresented clonotypes comprising at least 0.05% of each patient's repertoire. Roughly 12 age-matched healthy donor repertoires from immuneACCESS were used as controls for clonality. TCRdb stores this immuneACCESS table with in-frame sequences only. Part of the clones is absent; in the studies checked, under half of the shortfall reflects unresolved V genes, and no reason is known for the rest. V, J and clone size are those of that table, while D and trimming were read from the DNA. The sample has fewer than 85,000 clones on record, roughly 77% of them singletons. Roughly 4.8% of the sample goes to the ten largest clones.

The time point label on this specimen signifies: approximately 11 months on ibrutinib. For TCR beta library preparation, approximately 2 micrograms of genomic DNA was extracted from cryopreserved PBMCs. Longitudinal blood samples from CLL patients on ibrutinib monotherapy underwent high-throughput TCR beta sequencing. The patients were enrolled in a single-center, open-label phase 2 trial of ibrutinib monotherapy. The data were taken from a study of cytotoxic CD8 clonotypes in ibrutinib-treated CLL (TCRdb year 2021). As for the study more broadly: The cohort had about a dozen relapsed/refractory and roughly 15 treatment-naive patients; 17 to 18 were IGHV unmutated. Partial responses were observed in roughly 24 patients and complete responses in 2; after a median follow-up of 68 months, remission was maintained in 14 patients and progression was observed in approximately 12. Response samples were taken after a median of 12 months on treatment, ranging from about 6 to 36 months. Of the approximately 90 people in the trial, about two dozen had longitudinal samples available. Cryopreserved peripheral blood mononuclear cells were collected before treatment, at response, and at either disease progression or sustained remission. On average, each sample had a few hundred thousand productive templates and approximately 100,000 productive rearrangements. Every remission and progressive disease sample was obtained while ibrutinib was still being received by the patients.

Broader findings and caveats from the paper: Baseline clonality exceeded that of age-matched healthy donors and correlated strongly with circulating CD8+ T-cell counts. Clonality increased at ibrutinib response, stayed stable in sustained remission, and fell back toward baseline at progression. Sustained-remission and progressing patients did not have matched sampling times, and lymph node repertoires were not examined. Public clonotypes were rare and either contracted or stayed stable during treatment, and the rise in clonality at ibrutinib response reflected the expansion of private clonotypes.

The TCR sequence derives from a human donor with chronic lymphocytic leukemia. The source was PBMCs, collected after 12 months of ibrutinib treatment.

The CDR3 protein: CASSPGGLVRGGTQYF. The DNA sequence reads TGTGCCAGCAGCCCGGGGGGACTAGTACGGGGCGGGACGCAGTATTTT. This chain is built from TRBV7-2 and TRBJ2-3; 8 middle bases align to TRBD2. V trim: 5 bases; J trim: 9 bases; unmatched bases: 16. Reading the germline V gene gives CDR1 SGHTA and CDR2 FQGNSA. The CDR3 sequence holds 16 residues, the cysteine and phenylalanine included. Only CDR3 DNA remains: 48 bases, in frame from the first base.